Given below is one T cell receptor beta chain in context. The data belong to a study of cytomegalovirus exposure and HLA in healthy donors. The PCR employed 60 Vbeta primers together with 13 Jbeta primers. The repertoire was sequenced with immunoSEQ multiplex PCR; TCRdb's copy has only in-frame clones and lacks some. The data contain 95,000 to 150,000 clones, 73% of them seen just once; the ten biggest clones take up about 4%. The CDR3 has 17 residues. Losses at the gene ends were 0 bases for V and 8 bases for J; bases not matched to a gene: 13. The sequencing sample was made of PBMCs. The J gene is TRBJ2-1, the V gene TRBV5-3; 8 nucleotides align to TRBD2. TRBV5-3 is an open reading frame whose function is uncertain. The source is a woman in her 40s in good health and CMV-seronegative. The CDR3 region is CARSLGTTSGRMDEQFF. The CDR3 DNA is TGTGCCAGAAGCTTGGGGACGACCAGCGGGAGAATGGATGAGCAGTTCTTC.